These 25 T cell receptor beta chains came from one sample sequenced in a study of multiple sclerosis patients with progressive multifocal leukoencephalopathy. TCRdb keeps only in-frame clones here, not all; method: immunoSEQ multiplex PCR. The table records 25,000 to 35,000 clones, roughly 91% of them present only once. Time point meaning: before natalizumab initiation. The specimen was PBMCs. The receptors stem from a human donor with multiple sclerosis.

V usage is TRBV6-6 and J usage is TRBJ2-3, with a weak D call TRBD1 (6 bases). The CDR3 length is 16 residues. The germline gives CDR1 MNHNY, CDR2 SVGAGI (reference sequence). V was pared by 4 bases and J by 2 bases, with 16 bases between. The CDR3 DNA follows: TGTGCCAGCAGTTCCTCAGACAGGACCCCCACAGATACGCAGTATTTT. It yields the protein CASSSSDRTPTDTQYF.

The chain links TRBV19 to TRBJ1-1; D possibly corresponds to TRBD1 (5 bases). This CDR3 has 14 amino acids. V lost 3 bases, J lost 0 bases, and 8 bases lay in between. The germline gives CDR1 LNHDA, CDR2 SQIVND (reference sequence). The CDR3 loop reads CASSIDRMNTEAFF. Written as DNA, the CDR3 is TGTGCCAGTAGTATCGACAGAATGAACACTGAAGCTTTCTTT.

This chain joins TRBV7-2 and TRBJ2-1; D is tentatively TRBD1 or TRBD2 (5 bases each). Germline V lookup: CDR1 SGHTA, CDR2 FQGNSA. V lost 5 bases and J 5 bases, leaving 19 bases between the germline ends. This CDR3 spans 16 amino acids. The CDR3 DNA reads as TGTGCCAGCAGCCGGCGAAACCGGGACGGGGACAATGAGCAGTTCTTC. Its protein product is CASSRRNRDGDNEQFF.

This clone came up once. V gene TRBV6-1 combines with J gene TRBJ2-3; D is perhaps TRBD2 (6 bases). Germline V gene lookup returns CDR1 MNHNS and CDR2 SASEGT. With 2 bases removed from V and 5 bases from J, the gap between germline ends came to 17 bases. CDR3 length: 16 amino acids. As DNA, the CDR3 is TGTGCCAGCAGTGAATGGGGCTGGCGGGGTGTAGATACGCAGTATTTT. This codes for CASSEWGWRGVDTQYF.

The chain has TRBV7-9 and TRBJ2-5; D remains ambiguous. The better agreement between TRBJ2-7 and the DNA end casts doubt on the J call. In germline, CDR1 is SEHNR, CDR2 FQNEAQ (reference sequence). The CDR3 is 13 residues long. CDR3 in DNA: TGTGCCAGCAGCTCGACCCCGCGGCCCGAGCAGTACTTC. It is translated as CASSSTPRPEQYF.

The V gene is TRBV28, the J gene TRBJ2-7; a weak D match, TRBD1 (5 bases). The CDR3 has 13 residues. Trimming cost V 6 bases and J 0 bases, with 9 bases left between them. Looked up from germline, CDR1 is MDHEN and CDR2 is SYDVKM. This CDR3 is CASRGPSSYEQYF. The CDR3 nucleotides are TGTGCCAGCAGGGGGCCGAGCTCCTACGAGCAGTACTTC.

This chain connects TRBV5-4 to TRBJ2-2; TRBD1 is a possible D gene (5 bases). The CDR3 loop spans 14 amino acids. The germline gives CDR1 SGHNT, CDR2 YYREEE (reference sequence). V lost 0 bases to trimming and J lost 5 bases, with 8 bases between them. The CDR3 here is CASSLGGDTGELFF. CDR3 in DNA: TGTGCCAGCAGCTTGGGGGGCGATACCGGGGAGCTGTTTTTT. Full variable domain (missing parts from reference TRBV5-4 and TRBJ2-2): ETGVTQSPTHLIKTRGQQVTLRCSSQSGHNTVSWYQQALGQGPQFIFQYYREEENGRGNFPPRFSGLQFPNYSSELNVNALELDDSALYLCASSLGGDTGELFFGEGSRLTVL.

The chain employs TRBV15 and TRBJ2-1; a weak D match, TRBD2 (5 bases). V lost 5 bases and J lost 4, with 12 bases in between. In germline, CDR1 is LNHNV, CDR2 YYDKDF (reference sequence). This CDR3 spans 14 amino acids. CDR3 sequence reads: CATSPGFGYNEQFF. In DNA, the CDR3 is TGTGCCACCAGCCCGGGGTTTGGGTACAATGAGCAGTTCTTC.

This clone was picked up a small number of times. The V and J genes are TRBV19 and TRBJ1-2, with a tentative D call TRBD1 (5 bases). The CDR3 consists of 12 residues. From germline, CDR1 is LNHDA and CDR2 SQIVND (reference sequence). V lost 5 bases to trimming and J lost 5 bases, with 9 bases between them. CDR3 protein: CASSGRQYGYTF. The CDR3 DNA sequence: TGTGCCAGTAGTGGTCGACAGTATGGCTACACCTTC. The variable domain in full, with the rest retrieved from reference TRBV19 and TRBJ1-2, is DGGITQSPKYLFRKEGQNVTLSCEQNLNHDAMYWYRQDPGQGLRLIYYSQIVNDFQKGDIAEGYSVSREKKESFPLTVTSAQKNPTAFYLCASSGRQYGYTFGSGTRLTVV.

Only one count was recorded for this clone. This rearrangement joins TRBV7-2 to TRBJ1-4; 7 bases agree with TRBD1. Trimming at V came to 1 base and at J to 4 bases, leaving 9 bases not matched to a gene. This CDR3 contains 17 residues. Per germline, CDR1 SGHTA and CDR2 FQGNSA. CDR3 in amino acids: CASSLVGTEGLNEKLFF. The CDR3, as DNA: TGTGCCAGCAGCTTAGTCGGGACAGAGGGCCTTAATGAAAAACTGTTTTTT.

This CDR3 is CASSSGPWGYGYTF. The DNA of the CDR3 is TGTGCCAGCAGCTCGGGTCCTTGGGGCTATGGCTACACCTTC. V usage is TRBV7-8 and J usage is TRBJ1-2, with D unresolved. Trimming stripped 4 bases from V and 4 bases from J, with 13 bases between. Germline CDR1 reads SGHVS; CDR2 reads FQNEAQ. The CDR3 spans 14 residues.

This chain uses TRBV7-9 with TRBJ2-1; possibly TRBD2 for D (7 bases). The germline gives CDR1 SEHNR, CDR2 FQNEAQ (reference sequence). The CDR3 runs 15 residues. Trimming took 0 bases from V and 2 from J, leaving 8 bases between them. CDR3 coding DNA: TGTGCCAGCAGCTTAGCGGGGGGGCCCTACAATGAGCAGTTCTTC. This translates into CASSLAGGPYNEQFF.

The CDR3 DNA reads as TGTGCCACCACCGGGACAGGGAAAAACGAGCAGTACTTC. This encodes CATTGTGKNEQYF. The rearrangement joins TRBV10-3 to TRBJ2-7; 9 nucleotides line up with TRBD1. CDR3 size: 13 residues. CDR1 is ENHRY, CDR2 SYGVKD, per germline. V shed 10 bases and J 5 bases; nucleotides not matched to a gene: 9.

V gene TRBV7-9 combines with J gene TRBJ1-1; D call uncertain. Germline V gene lookup returns CDR1 SEHNR and CDR2 FQNEAQ (reference sequence). The length of the CDR3 is 14 residues. V was pared by 1 base and J by 1 base, with 7 bases between. CDR3 sequence: CASSLGQKNTEAFF. CDR3 nucleotide sequence: TGTGCCAGCAGCTTAGGACAAAAGAACACTGAAGCTTTCTTT.

The chain joins TRBV11-2 to TRBJ2-2, with D possibly matching TRBD2 (6 bases). The CDR3 contains 15 residues. CDR1 and CDR2 (germline): SGHAT, FQNNGV. V was clipped by 11 bases and J by 4 bases, with 20 bases between them. CDR3 region: CAGTSPLATTGELFF. For the CDR3, the DNA is TGTGCCGGCACCTCCCCTCTAGCGACCACCGGGGAGCTGTTTTTT.

The rearrangement uses TRBV7-9 and TRBJ2-7; D call uncertain. V lost 5 bases, J lost 2 bases, and 13 bases lay in between. Germline CDR1 reads SEHNR; CDR2 reads FQNEAQ (reference sequence). The CDR3 runs 14 residues. In DNA form, the CDR3 reads TGTGCCAGCAGCGTACAAGGCGGTGCCTACGAGCAGTACTTC. Its translation: CASSVQGGAYEQYF. Variable domain in full (rest from reference TRBV7-9 and TRBJ2-7): DTGVSQNPRHKITKRGQNVTFRCDPISEHNRLYWYRQTLGQGPEFLTYFQNEAQLEKSRLLSDRFSAERPKGSFSTLEIQRTEQGDSAMYLCASSVQGGAYEQYFGPGTRLTVT.

The rearrangement links TRBV27 to TRBJ1-1; 7 bases map to TRBD1. From germline, CDR1 is MNHEY and CDR2 SMNVEV (reference sequence). V dropped 2 bases and J dropped 7; count of bases not matched to a gene: 4. The CDR3 loop spans 13 amino acids. CDR3 protein: CASSLGDSYEAFF. CDR3 nucleotides: TGTGCCAGCAGTTTAGGGGACAGCTATGAAGCTTTCTTT.

The chain links TRBV7-8 to TRBJ2-1; D may be TRBD1 (5 bases). This CDR3 region has 12 residues. Trimming cost V 3 bases and J 16 bases, with 16 bases left between them. CDR1 and CDR2 from the germline V gene are SGHVS and FQNEAQ. The CDR3 loop reads CASSFEGRTPFF. In DNA, the CDR3 is TGTGCCAGCAGCTTTGAAGGCAGGACACCTTTCTTC.

The chain has TRBV2 and TRBJ2-7; D might be TRBD1 (5 bases). The CDR3 length is 15 residues. CDR1 SNHLY and CDR2 FYNNEI come from the germline V gene. V was trimmed by 6 bases and J by 3 bases, leaving 18 bases between them. The CDR3 DNA is TGTGCCAGCAGATCCGACAGCGCATCTTACTACGAGCAGTACTTC. This sequence encodes CASRSDSASYYEQYF.

V is TRBV28 and J is TRBJ2-7, with 12 bases that match TRBD1. Germline V gene sequence: CDR1 MDHEN, CDR2 SYDVKM. The CDR3 totals 15 residues. Trimming at V came to 2 bases and at J to 5 bases, leaving 4 bases not matched to a gene. As DNA, the CDR3 is TGTGCCAGCAGTTTACGGGACAGGGGGCTTAACGAGCAGTACTTC. Its translation is CASSLRDRGLNEQYF. Using reference TRBV28 and TRBJ2-7 for the parts outside the CDR3, the full variable domain is DVKVTQSSRYLVKRTGEKVFLECVQDMDHENMFWYRQDPGLGLRLIYFSYDVKMKEKGDIPEGYSVSREKKERFSLILESASTNQTSMYLCASSLRDRGLNEQYFGPGTRLTVT.

This clone was recorded a few times. The chain is built from TRBV16 and TRBJ2-7, with 7 bases lining up with TRBD1. The trim removed 3 bases at V and 6 bases at J, leaving 8 bases unmatched. This CDR3 spans 14 amino acids. In germline, CDR1 is KGHSY, CDR2 FQNENV. CDR3 region: CASSHGTANREQYF. As DNA, the CDR3 is TGTGCCAGCAGCCACGGGACAGCCAACCGCGAGCAGTACTTC.

The rearrangement uses TRBV5-1 and TRBJ1-2; D perhaps matches TRBD1 (5 bases). This CDR3 region has 12 residues. Trimming shortened V by 4 bases and J by 6 bases, and 10 bases separated the two germline ends. Germline-derived CDR1 and CDR2 are SGHRS and YFSETQ. The CDR3 DNA is TGCGCCAGCAGCCCCCGGGGGGATGGCTACACCTTC. Encoded protein: CASSPRGDGYTF.

In regard to this clone: In the same sample, other DNA sequences code for this CDR3. The rearrangement links TRBV9 to TRBJ1-2, with TRBD1 identical over 7 bases. This CDR3 comprises 16 residues. CDR1 is SGDLS and CDR2 is YYNGEE in the germline V gene. The ends lost 3 bases at V and 8 bases at J; junction bases unmatched: 16. As DNA, the CDR3 is TGTGCCAGCAGCGGAGCTGGGGCAGGGGGATTTGGGGGCTACACCTTC. This encodes CASSGAGAGGFGGYTF.

This clone was counted once. The chain is built from TRBV28 and TRBJ2-1, with TRBD1 matching 11 bases. Germline V gene sequence: CDR1 MDHEN, CDR2 SYDVKM. The CDR3 is 15 residues long. The J segment lost 9 bases and the V segment lost 2 bases, leaving 6 bases of the junction unmatched. CDR3 residues: CASSLRDRGNGEQFF. As DNA, the CDR3 is TGTGCCAGCAGTTTAAGGGACAGGGGGAACGGTGAGCAGTTCTTC.

This sequence joins TRBV5-1 and TRBJ1-1; tentative D call: TRBD1 (5 bases). The CDR3 totals 12 residues. With 5 bases removed from V and 9 bases from J, the gap between germline ends came to 14 bases. In germline, CDR1 is SGHRS, CDR2 YFSETQ. CDR3 sequence (DNA): TGCGCCAGCAGTCGGGGCTCCGGTAAAGCTTTCTTT. Translating it yields CASSRGSGKAFF.